The 22 T cell receptor beta chains reported below all come from one sample, sequenced in a study of blood T cell repertoires in COVID-19. Sequencing was performed with immunoSEQ multiplex PCR; in TCRdb, only in-frame clones are kept and a portion is missing. The sample shows roughly 330,000 clones, more than 70% of them seen only once. The specimen was peripheral blood. These receptors were taken from a woman aged 50 to 65 with acute or convalescent COVID-19.

V and J are TRBV10-3 and TRBJ2-5; TRBD1 might be the D (5 bases). Trimming removed 8 bases at V and 2 bases at J, with 12 bases between. The germline V gene encodes CDR1 ENHRY and CDR2 SYGVKD. The CDR3 covers 13 residues. Here the CDR3 reads CAIASTVQETQYF. CDR3 DNA sequence: TGTGCCATCGCTTCGACAGTACAAGAGACCCAGTACTTC.

This clone has only one observation. The chain employs TRBV2 and TRBJ1-3; D uncertain. Trimming took off 7 bases at V and 0 bases at J, with 10 bases between the two ends. The germline V gene encodes CDR1 SNHLY and CDR2 FYNNEI. This CDR3 spans 14 amino acids. The CDR3 protein is CASTRASSGNTIYF. Written as DNA, the CDR3 is TGTGCCAGCACGAGGGCCAGCTCTGGAAACACCATATATTTT.

CDR3: CASSKAGGQESKNYGYTF. The CDR3 nucleotides are TGTGCCAGCAGCAAAGCGGGAGGACAGGAGTCGAAGAACTATGGCTACACCTTC. This chain links TRBV21-1 with TRBJ1-2; TRBD1 is the table's D call, not checked against the DNA. TRBV21-1 is a pseudogene segment. CDR3 length equals 18 residues.

This clone was observed a few times. This chain joins TRBV3-1 (or the pseudogene TRBV3-2) and TRBJ2-4; D may be TRBD2 (5 bases). The CDR3 runs 14 residues. Trimming stripped 0 bases from V and 7 bases from J, with 10 bases between. Germline V CDR1 and CDR2: LGHDT, YNNKEL (reference sequence). CDR3 sequence (DNA): TGTGCCAGCAGCCAAGATTCTAGCACGAACATTCAGTACTTC. Residues: CASSQDSSTNIQYF.

This rearrangement joins TRBV2 to TRBJ1-2, with 12 bases identical to TRBD1. Trimming removed 7 bases from V and 4 bases from J; junction bases left unmatched: 4. CDR3 length: 14 amino acids. Germline CDR1 is SNHLY and CDR2 is FYNNEI. The chain's CDR3 is CASKGDRGPYGYTF. CDR3 coding DNA: TGTGCCAGCAAAGGGGACAGGGGGCCCTATGGCTACACCTTC.

The J gene is TRBJ1-4, the V gene TRBV5-1; D gene ambiguous. Trimming took 0 bases from V and 4 from J, leaving 13 bases between them. CDR1 is SGHRS and CDR2 is YFSETQ in the germline V gene. The CDR3 totals 16 residues. The DNA of the CDR3 is TGCGCCAGCAGCTTGGCTGCCGGTGCTGTTAATGAAAAACTGTTTTTT. It yields the protein CASSLAAGAVNEKLFF.

The chain recombines TRBV4-1 with TRBJ2-1; 11 positions match TRBD2. The CDR3 spans 17 residues. Unmatched junction bases numbered 5, after V lost 4 bases and J lost 0 bases. The V gene's germline CDR1 is MGHRA and CDR2 YSYEKL. CDR3 sequence reads: CASSRGLAVPSYNEQFF. Written as DNA, the CDR3 is TGCGCCAGCAGCCGGGGACTAGCGGTTCCCTCCTACAATGAGCAGTTCTTC.

The rearrangement links TRBV9 to TRBJ2-1, with TRBD2 matching over 10 bases. With 0 bases clipped from V and 10 bases from J, the junction kept 10 bases outside the gene matches. The CDR3 sequence is 16 residues long. Germline CDR1 is SGDLS and CDR2 is YYNGEE. Here the CDR3 reads CASSVEKRGGLWEQFF. The DNA of the CDR3 is TGTGCCAGCAGCGTAGAAAAGCGGGGGGGCCTCTGGGAGCAGTTCTTC. The full variable domain, with the rest looked up from reference TRBV9 and TRBJ2-1, is DSGVTQTPKHLITATGQRVTLRCSPRSGDLSVYWYQQSLDQGLQFLIQYYNGEERAKGNILERFSAQQFPDLHSELNLSSLELGDSALYFCASSVEKRGGLWEQFFGPGTRLTVL.

The chain combines TRBV24-1 with TRBJ2-3; TRBD2 matches at 14 bases. The junction had 7 bases not matched to a gene; V was cut back by 6 bases and J by 0 bases. This CDR3 spans 18 amino acids. Germline CDR1 and CDR2: KGHDR and SFDVKD. In DNA, the CDR3 is TGTGCCACCAGTTCCGGGACTAGCGGGAGTTCCAGCACAGATACGCAGTATTTT. Protein: CATSSGTSGSSSTDTQYF.

V usage is TRBV29-1 and J usage is TRBJ1-4; D is ambiguous. The V end lost 4 bases, the J end lost 0 bases, and 9 bases lay between the germline ends. CDR3 size: 14 residues. Germline CDR1 and CDR2: SQVTM and ANQGSEA. DNA of the CDR3: TGCAGCGTTGGCCAGAACCCAACTAATGAAAAACTGTTTTTT. Translating it yields CSVGQNPTNEKLFF.

The V call is TRBV6-5, the J call TRBJ1-2; 8 bases match TRBD1. The germline gives CDR1 MNHEY, CDR2 SVGAGI. The ends lost 6 bases at V and 4 bases at J; junction bases unmatched: 10. The CDR3 has 15 amino acids. The CDR3, as DNA: TGTGCCAGCAGGGACAGGGAAGGGGGTGGCTATGGCTACACCTTC. This gives the protein CASRDREGGGYGYTF.

The chain employs TRBV6-4 and TRBJ1-1; perhaps TRBD1 as D (6 bases). This CDR3 is 16 amino acids long. CDR1 and CDR2 from the germline V gene are MRHNA and SNTAGT. V lost 2 bases and J lost 1, with 14 bases in between. Here the CDR3 DNA reads TGTGCCAGCAGTGACGCACGGATCAGGGGGAACACTGAAGCTTTCTTT. Protein product: CASSDARIRGNTEAFF.

This chain uses TRBV5-6 with TRBJ1-4, with D possibly TRBD1 on 5 matching bases. This CDR3 region has 16 residues. Germline CDR1 is SGHDT and CDR2 is YYEEEE. V was shortened by 2 bases and J by 0 bases, with 11 bases between the two germline ends. The CDR3: CASSLDSRSTNEKLFF. The CDR3 DNA sequence: TGTGCCAGCAGCTTAGACAGCCGTTCAACTAATGAAAAACTGTTTTTT.

The chain joins TRBV25-1 to TRBJ1-2, with TRBD1 as a possible D gene (6 bases). CDR3 size: 14 residues. V lost 2 bases to trimming and J lost 6 bases, with 13 bases between them. Germline loops: CDR1 MGHDK, CDR2 SYGVNS. The CDR3 coding sequence is TGTGCCAGCAGTGAAGCGACAGGTGGCGATGGCTACACCTTC. Translating gives CASSEATGGDGYTF.

The rearrangement uses TRBV10-3 and TRBJ1-2; D may be TRBD1 (6 bases). Trimming left V 4 bases short and J 2 bases short, with 8 bases between. The V gene's germline CDR1 is ENHRY and CDR2 SYGVKD. This CDR3 has 13 amino acids. The CDR3: CAISARGNYGYTF. The CDR3, as DNA: TGTGCCATCAGTGCAAGGGGGAACTATGGCTACACCTTC.

J is TRBJ2-7 and V is TRBV5-4, with a weak D call TRBD1 (5 bases). Germline-derived CDR1 and CDR2 are SGHNT and YYREEE (reference sequence). The length of the CDR3 is 14 residues. Trimming stripped 4 bases from V and 0 bases from J, with 11 bases between. The CDR3 spells CASSPTVTSYEQYV. The DNA for the CDR3 is TGTGCCAGCAGCCCGACAGTTACCTCCTACGAGCAGTACGTC.

The chain carries TRBV5-1 and TRBJ2-2, with a possible D match to TRBD2 (5 bases). Trimming removed 1 base from V and 0 bases from J, with 7 bases in between. The CDR3 covers 15 residues. From germline, CDR1 is SGHRS and CDR2 YFSETQ. CDR3 amino acids: CASSLNGANTGELFF. As DNA, the CDR3 is TGCGCCAGCAGCTTGAACGGGGCGAACACCGGGGAGCTGTTTTTT. Combining the CDR3 with reference TRBV5-1 and TRBJ2-2 gives the whole variable domain KAGVTQTPRYLIKTRGQQVTLSCSPISGHRSVSWYQQTPGQGLQFLFEYFSETQRNKGNFPGRFSGRQFSNSRSEMNVSTLELGDSALYLCASSLNGANTGELFFGEGSRLTVL.

The gene calls are TRBV28 and TRBJ2-5, with TRBD2 matching over 11 bases. J gave up 1 base and V 5 bases, and 6 bases lay outside the gene matches. This CDR3 is built from 16 residues. Germline lookup yields CDR1 MDHEN and CDR2 SYDVKM. The CDR3 nucleotides read TGTGCCAGCAGTGATACTAGCGGGGGATTCCAAGAGACCCAGTACTTC. Its protein product is CASSDTSGGFQETQYF.

The chain is built from TRBV19 and TRBJ2-5, with 10 bases lining up with TRBD1. Losses at the gene ends were 8 bases for V and 5 bases for J; bases not matched to a gene: 14. The V gene's germline CDR1 is LNHDA and CDR2 SQIVND (reference sequence). This CDR3 comprises 16 residues. CDR3 sequence reads: CASSTRTGGTKETQYF. CDR3 in DNA: TGTGCCAGTTCAACCCGGACAGGGGGAACGAAGGAGACCCAGTACTTC.

The chain couples TRBV10-3 to TRBJ2-5; possible D gene TRBD1, 6 bases. Trimming cost V 0 bases and J 6 bases, with 11 bases left between them. The CDR3 extends over 14 amino acids. Per germline, CDR1 ENHRY and CDR2 SYGVKD. CDR3 coding DNA: TGTGCCATCAGTGAGTCGCCAGGGGTACAGACCCAGTACTTC. Translating it yields CAISESPGVQTQYF.

The rearrangement joins TRBV6-5 to TRBJ2-3; 7 nucleotides match TRBD1. The CDR3 extends over 14 amino acids. From germline, CDR1 is MNHEY and CDR2 SVGAGI. Trimming took 6 bases from V and 6 from J; bases not matched to a gene: 9. The CDR3 loop is CASRRQGTTDTQYF. The CDR3 DNA reads TGTGCCAGCAGGAGACAGGGCACAACGGATACGCAGTATTTT.

The chain combines TRBV2 with TRBJ1-5; a possible D gene is TRBD1 (5 bases). Trimming cost V 2 bases and J 1 base, with 9 bases left between them. CDR3 length: 15 residues. Germline V gene sequence: CDR1 SNHLY, CDR2 FYNNEI. CDR3 sequence reads: CASSEQGVSNQPQHF. The CDR3 nucleotides read TGTGCCAGCAGTGAACAAGGGGTGAGCAATCAGCCCCAGCATTTT.